The entry that follows covers one T cell receptor (beta chain) sequence. All donors came from Russia, were Caucasian and healthy, and spanned ages roughly 6 to 100. Per-sample PBMC isolation yielded at least 6 million cells. The length of the CDR3 is 17 residues. CDR1 is SGHDT, CDR2 YYEEEE, per germline. V lost 4 bases, J lost 8 bases, and 25 bases lay in between. This sample is drawn from a study of blood T cells in healthy people across ages. A second PCR, run for about 7 to 12 cycles, used a sample-barcoded 5' primer plus a J-beta primer mix. TCRdb re-called the 5' RACE reads through MiXCR, storing one row per CDR3 protein. The table lists hundreds of thousands of distinct CDR3 sequences, about 30% of them singletons.

The chain combines TRBV5-6 with TRBJ2-1; TRBD2 might be the D (6 bases). This TCR was sampled from a woman older than 75 in good health. The sample was blood. For the CDR3, the DNA is TGTGCCAGCAGCAAAAGGGGCGGGAATAGGGGTACTGATGAGCAGTTCTTC. The encoded protein is CASSKRGGNRGTDEQFF.